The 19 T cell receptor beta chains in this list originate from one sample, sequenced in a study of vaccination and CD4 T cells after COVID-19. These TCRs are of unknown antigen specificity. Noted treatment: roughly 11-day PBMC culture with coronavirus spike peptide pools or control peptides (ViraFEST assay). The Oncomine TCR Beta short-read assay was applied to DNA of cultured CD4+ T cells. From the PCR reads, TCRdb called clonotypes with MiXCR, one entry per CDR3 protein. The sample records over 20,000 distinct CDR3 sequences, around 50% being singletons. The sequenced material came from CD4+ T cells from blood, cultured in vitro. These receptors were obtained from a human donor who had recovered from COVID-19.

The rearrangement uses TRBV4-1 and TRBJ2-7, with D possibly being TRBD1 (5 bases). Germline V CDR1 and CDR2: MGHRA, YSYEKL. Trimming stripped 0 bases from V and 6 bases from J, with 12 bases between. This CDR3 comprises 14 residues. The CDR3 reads CASSQDWQGIEQYF. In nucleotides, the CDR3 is TGCGCCAGCAGCCAAGATTGGCAGGGAATCGAGCAGTACTTC.

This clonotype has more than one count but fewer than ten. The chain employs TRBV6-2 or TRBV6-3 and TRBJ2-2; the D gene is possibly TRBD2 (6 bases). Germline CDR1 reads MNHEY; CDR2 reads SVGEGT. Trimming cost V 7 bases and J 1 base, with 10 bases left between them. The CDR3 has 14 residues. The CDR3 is CASKGLQNTGELFF. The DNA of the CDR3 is TGTGCCAGCAAGGGACTGCAGAACACCGGGGAGCTGTTTTTT.

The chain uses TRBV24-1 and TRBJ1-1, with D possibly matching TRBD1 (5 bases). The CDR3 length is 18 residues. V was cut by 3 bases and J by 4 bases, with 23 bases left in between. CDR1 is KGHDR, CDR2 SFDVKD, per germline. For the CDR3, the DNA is TGTGCCACCAGTGATCCACTTCGGCGGGGCGGGGGTGGCACTGAAGCTTTCTTT. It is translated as CATSDPLRRGGGGTEAFF.

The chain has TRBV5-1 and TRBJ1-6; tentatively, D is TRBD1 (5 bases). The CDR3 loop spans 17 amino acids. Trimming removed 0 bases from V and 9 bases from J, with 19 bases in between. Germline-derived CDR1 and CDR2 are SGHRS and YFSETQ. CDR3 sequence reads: CASSLVQTAGGGSPLHF. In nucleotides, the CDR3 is TGCGCCAGCAGCTTGGTCCAGACAGCTGGCGGTGGTTCACCCCTCCACTTT.

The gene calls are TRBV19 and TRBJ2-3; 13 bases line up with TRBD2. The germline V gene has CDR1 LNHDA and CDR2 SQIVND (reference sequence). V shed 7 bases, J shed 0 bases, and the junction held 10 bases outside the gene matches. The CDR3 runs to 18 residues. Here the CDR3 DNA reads TGTGCCAGTACCGGGACTAGCGGGATTGGGGGGAGCACAGATACGCAGTATTTT. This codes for CASTGTSGIGGSTDTQYF.

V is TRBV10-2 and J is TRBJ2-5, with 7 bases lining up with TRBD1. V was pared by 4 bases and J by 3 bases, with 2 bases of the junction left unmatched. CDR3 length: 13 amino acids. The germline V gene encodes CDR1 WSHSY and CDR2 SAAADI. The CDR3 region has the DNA TGCGCCAGCAGTGCGGGGACAGAAGAGACCCAGTACTTC. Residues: CASSAGTEETQYF.

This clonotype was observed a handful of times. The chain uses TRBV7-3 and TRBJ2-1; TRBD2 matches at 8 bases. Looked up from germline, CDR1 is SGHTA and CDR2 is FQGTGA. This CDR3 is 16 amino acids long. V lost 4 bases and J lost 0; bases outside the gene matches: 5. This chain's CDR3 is CASSSIAGSSYNEQFF. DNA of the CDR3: TGTGCCAGCAGCTCCATAGCGGGGAGCTCCTACAATGAGCAGTTCTTC. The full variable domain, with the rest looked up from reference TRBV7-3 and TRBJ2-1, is GAGVSQTPSNKVTEKGKYVELRCDPISGHTALYWYRQSLGQGPEFLIYFQGTGAADDSGLPNDRFFAVRPEGSVSTLKIQRTERGDSAVYLCASSSIAGSSYNEQFFGPGTRLTVL.

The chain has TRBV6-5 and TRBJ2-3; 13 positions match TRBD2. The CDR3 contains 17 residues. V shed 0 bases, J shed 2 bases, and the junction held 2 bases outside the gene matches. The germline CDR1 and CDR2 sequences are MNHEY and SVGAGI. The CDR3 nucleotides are TGTGCCAGCAGTTACTCCGGGACTAGCGGGGACACAGATACGCAGTATTTT. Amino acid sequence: CASSYSGTSGDTDTQYF.

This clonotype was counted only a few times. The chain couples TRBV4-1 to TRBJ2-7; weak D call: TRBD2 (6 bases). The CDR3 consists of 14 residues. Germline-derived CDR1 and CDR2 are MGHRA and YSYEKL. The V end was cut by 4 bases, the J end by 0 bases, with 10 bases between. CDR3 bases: TGCGCCAGCAGCCGCGGGGCCGACTCCTACGAGCAGTACTTC. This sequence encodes CASSRGADSYEQYF.

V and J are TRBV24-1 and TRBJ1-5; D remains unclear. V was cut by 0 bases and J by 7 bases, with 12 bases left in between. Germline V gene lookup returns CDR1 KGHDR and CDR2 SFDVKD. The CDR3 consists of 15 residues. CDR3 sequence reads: CATSDLQEGRQPQHF. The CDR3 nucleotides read TGTGCCACCAGTGATTTGCAAGAAGGCCGCCAGCCCCAGCATTTT.

The CDR3 loop is CSARPLREQYF. In nucleotides, the CDR3 is TGCAGTGCTCGCCCTCTGCGTGAGCAGTACTTC. This sequence joins TRBV20-1 and TRBJ2-7, with D unresolved. Per germline, CDR1 DFQATT and CDR2 SNEGSKA (reference sequence). The CDR3 length is 11 residues. V dropped 5 bases and J dropped 7 bases, with 12 bases sitting between them.

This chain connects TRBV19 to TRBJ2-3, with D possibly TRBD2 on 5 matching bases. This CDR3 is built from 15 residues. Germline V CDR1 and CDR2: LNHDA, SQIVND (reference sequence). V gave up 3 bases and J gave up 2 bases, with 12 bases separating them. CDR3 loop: CASSMAAGPTDTQYF. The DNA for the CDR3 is TGTGCCAGTAGTATGGCGGCGGGTCCCACAGATACGCAGTATTTT.

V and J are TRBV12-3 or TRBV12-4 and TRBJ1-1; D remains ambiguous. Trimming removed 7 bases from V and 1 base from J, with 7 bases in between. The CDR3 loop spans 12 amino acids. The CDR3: CASNRQNTEAFF. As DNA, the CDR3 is TGTGCCAGCAATCGGCAGAACACTGAAGCTTTCTTT.

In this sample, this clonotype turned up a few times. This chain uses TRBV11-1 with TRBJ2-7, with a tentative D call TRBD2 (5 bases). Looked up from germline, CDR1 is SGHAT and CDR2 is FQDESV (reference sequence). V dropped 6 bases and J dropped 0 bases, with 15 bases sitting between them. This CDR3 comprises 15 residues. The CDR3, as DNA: TGTGCCAGCAGTGTTGGGAGCTACAGCTCCTACGAGCAGTACTTC. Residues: CASSVGSYSSYEQYF.

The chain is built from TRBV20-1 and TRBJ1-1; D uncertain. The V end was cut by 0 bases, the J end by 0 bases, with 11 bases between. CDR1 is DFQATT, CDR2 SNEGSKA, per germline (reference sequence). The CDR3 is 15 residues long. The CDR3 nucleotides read TGCAGTGCTAGAGAAGGGCAGATCTTGAACACTGAAGCTTTCTTT. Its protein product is CSAREGQILNTEAFF.

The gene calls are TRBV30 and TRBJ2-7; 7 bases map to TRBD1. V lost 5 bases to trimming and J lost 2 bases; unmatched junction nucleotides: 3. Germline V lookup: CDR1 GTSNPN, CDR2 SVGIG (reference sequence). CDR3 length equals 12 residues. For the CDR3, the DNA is TGTGCCTGGGGGGACAGCCCCTACGAGCAGTACTTC. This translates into CAWGDSPYEQYF.

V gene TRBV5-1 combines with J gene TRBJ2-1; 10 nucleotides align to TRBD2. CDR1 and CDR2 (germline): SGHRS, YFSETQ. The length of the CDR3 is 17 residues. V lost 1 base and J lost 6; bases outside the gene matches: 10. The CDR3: CASSLKGSGRGSNEQFF. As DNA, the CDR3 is TGCGCCAGCAGCTTGAAAGGAAGCGGGAGGGGGTCCAATGAGCAGTTCTTC. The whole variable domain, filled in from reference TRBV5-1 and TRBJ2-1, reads KAGVTQTPRYLIKTRGQQVTLSCSPISGHRSVSWYQQTPGQGLQFLFEYFSETQRNKGNFPGRFSGRQFSNSRSEMNVSTLELGDSALYLCASSLKGSGRGSNEQFFGPGTRLTVL.

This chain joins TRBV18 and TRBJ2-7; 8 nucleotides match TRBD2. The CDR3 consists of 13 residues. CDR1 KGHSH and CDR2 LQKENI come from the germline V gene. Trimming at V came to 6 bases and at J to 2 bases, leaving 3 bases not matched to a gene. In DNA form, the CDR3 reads TGTGCCAGCTCCAGCGGGAGCGCCTACGAGCAGTACTTC. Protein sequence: CASSSGSAYEQYF.

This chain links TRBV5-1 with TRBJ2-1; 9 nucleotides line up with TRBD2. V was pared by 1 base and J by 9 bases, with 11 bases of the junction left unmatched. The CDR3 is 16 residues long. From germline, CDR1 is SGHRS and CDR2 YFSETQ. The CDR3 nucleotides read TGCGCCAGCAGCTTGTTTGGCGGGAGGGGGCGAGGTGAGCAGTTCTTC. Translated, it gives CASSLFGGRGRGEQFF.